The 2 T cell receptor beta chains listed next were all sequenced from one sample in a study of T-cell reconstitution after alpha-beta-depleted transplantation in children. Construction of the TCRbeta library involved unique molecular identifiers. A single record per CDR3 protein comes from TCRdb applying MiXCR to the PCR reads. The sample contains 550,000 to 600,000 distinct CDR3 sequences, 23% of which appear only once. The sequencing used PBMCs, mostly from graft donor cells, collected 360 days after TCRalphabeta/CD19-depleted stem cell transplant. The receptors were sampled from a boy younger than two who had a stem cell transplant for acute myeloid leukemia, so the T cells may come from the graft donor.

The chain is built from TRBV20-1 and TRBJ2-6, with D possibly TRBD1 on 6 matching bases. Germline CDR1 reads DFQATT; CDR2 reads SNEGSKA (reference sequence). This CDR3 comprises 15 residues. V was clipped by 6 bases and J by 0 bases, with 12 bases between them. The CDR3 region has the DNA TGCAGTGCCAGGGGACATCCCTCTGGGGCCAACGTCCTGACTTTC. Protein product: CSARGHPSGANVLTF.

This clonotype was seen a few times. The genes are TRBV2 and TRBJ1-1; TRBD1 might be the D (5 bases). The V end lost 8 bases, the J end lost 9 bases, and 16 bases lay between the germline ends. This CDR3 is built from 12 residues. CDR1 and CDR2 from the germline V gene are SNHLY and FYNNEI. CDR3 region: CASPRRRDQAFF. The CDR3 DNA follows: TGTGCCAGCCCGAGACGCCGGGACCAAGCTTTCTTT.